This TCR beta chain appears in the sequencing data of a study of post-analysis software for immune sequencing data. Overall study results and limits: Included in a set of roughly five TRBV segments more frequent in patients than controls were TRBV5-6, TRBV5-1 and TRBV20-1.

Presence of unique molecular identifiers characterized the TCR beta cDNA libraries. TCRdb re-called the PCR reads with MiXCR, one entry per CDR3 protein. The sample has about 770,000 distinct CDR3 sequences; roughly 50% are singletons. Comment on this clonotype: Its antigen is currently unknown.

This CDR3 has 15 amino acids. The rearrangement links TRBV21-1 to TRBJ1-2; TRBD1 is the table's D call and was not checked against the DNA. TRBV21-1 is a recognized pseudogene. The clonotype was recovered from a girl under 18 with multiple sclerosis. Sample: blood. CDR3 DNA sequence: TGTGCCAGCAGCAACACTCCGGGCCGAGGCTATGGCTACACCTTC. It yields the protein CASSNTPGRGYGYTF.